This T cell receptor (beta chain) appears in the sequencing data of a study of blood T cell repertoires in COVID-19 (dated by TCRdb to between 2020 and 2021). For the study in its entirety: Collaborator samples came from the United States, Italy and Spain and covered acute and convalescent phases of COVID-19. The prospective study material was composed of cDNA or gDNA derived from T cells, B-cell-depleted T cells, or PBMCs. The dataset comprised deeply sampled blood TCRbeta repertoires from subjects exposed to, actively infected with, or recovered from COVID-19. The repertoires were released in a freely available public database intended as a resource for research on the immune response to SARS-CoV-2. Samples were obtained from the ongoing ImmuneRACE study (first 160 participants) and from 1,254 subjects provided by 6 global collaborators. A de-identified subject ID, COVID-19 status, age in years and sex were almost always included in the sample metadata. HLA class I and class II types, where available, came from metadata supplied by the sample provider rather than from assay-based typing. Results the study describes overall, beyond this receptor: The quantity of clinical and demographic metadata differed by source and by participant and was supplied without curation.

In Seattle, one collaborating source enrolled patients while the infection was active and tracked those patients longitudinally over the course of disease. The collaborating institutions used their own protocols to collect whole blood in K2EDTA tubes. For TCRbeta analysis, collaborators shipped samples as frozen whole blood, isolated PBMCs, or DNA extracted from either of those sample types. The immunoSEQ Assay, a bias-controlled multiplex PCR, was used to amplify TCRbeta CDR3 regions from genomic DNA. Per the original workflow: The number of nucleated cells in each sample was estimated from the amplification of reference gene primers within the assay. To quantify the absolute abundance of each unique TCRbeta CDR3 rearrangement, sequence reads were collapsed and filtered. For each sample, productive Simpson clonality was calculated as the square root of Simpson's diversity index across productive rearrangements. Not all clones reach the TCRdb copy of this immuneACCESS table, which keeps in-frame sequences only. Checked studies attribute under half of the gap to unresolved V genes and leave the rest unexplained. V, J and clone size are those of that table, while D and trimming were read from the DNA. The sample table contains some 300,000 clones; only one count was recorded for roughly 89% of them. Roughly 1.9% of the sample comes from the top ten.

The CDR3, from cysteine to phenylalanine, totals 15 residues. Only the CDR3 region is kept as DNA, spanning 45 bases read in frame from base 1. This clone was found once. The clone's antigen remains unknown. No qualities accompany the bases; no much larger clone lies one base away. The sequenced sample was peripheral blood. The V and J segments used are TRBV21-1 and TRBJ2-7; the table's D call of TRBD1 was not tested on the DNA. TRBV21-1 has pseudogene status. The receptor was derived from a woman aged 30 to 39 with COVID-19, enrolled during active disease. The nucleotide sequence reads TGTGCCAGCAGCAAAGGGACAGGGGCCTCCTACGAGCAGTACTTC. The translation is CASSKGTGASYEQYF.